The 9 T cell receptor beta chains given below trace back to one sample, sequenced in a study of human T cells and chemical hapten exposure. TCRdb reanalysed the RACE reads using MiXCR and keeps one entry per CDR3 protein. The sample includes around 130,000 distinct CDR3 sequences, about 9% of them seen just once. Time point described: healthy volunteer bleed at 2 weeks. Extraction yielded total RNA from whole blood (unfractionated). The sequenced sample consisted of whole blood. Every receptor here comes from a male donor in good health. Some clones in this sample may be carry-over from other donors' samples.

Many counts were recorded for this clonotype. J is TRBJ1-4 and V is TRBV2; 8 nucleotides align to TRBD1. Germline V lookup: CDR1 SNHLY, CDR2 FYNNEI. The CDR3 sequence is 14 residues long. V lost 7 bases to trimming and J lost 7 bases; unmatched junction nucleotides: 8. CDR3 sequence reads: CASKGDRGSEKLFF. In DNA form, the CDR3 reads TGTGCCAGCAAGGGAGACAGGGGAAGTGAAAAACTGTTTTTT.

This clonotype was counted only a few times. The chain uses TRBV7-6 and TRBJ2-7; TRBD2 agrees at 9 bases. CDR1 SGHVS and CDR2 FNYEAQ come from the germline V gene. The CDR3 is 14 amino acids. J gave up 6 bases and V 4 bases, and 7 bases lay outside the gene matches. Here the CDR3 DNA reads TGTGCCAGCAGCTCTAGCGGGAAAGGATCCGAGCAGTACTTC. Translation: CASSSSGKGSEQYF.

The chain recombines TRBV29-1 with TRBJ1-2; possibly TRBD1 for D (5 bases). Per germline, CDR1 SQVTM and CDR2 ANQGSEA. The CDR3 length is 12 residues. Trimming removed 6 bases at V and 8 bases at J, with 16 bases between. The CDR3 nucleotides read TGCAGCGTCCAGACCCGGGGGATCGGCTACACCTTC. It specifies CSVQTRGIGYTF.

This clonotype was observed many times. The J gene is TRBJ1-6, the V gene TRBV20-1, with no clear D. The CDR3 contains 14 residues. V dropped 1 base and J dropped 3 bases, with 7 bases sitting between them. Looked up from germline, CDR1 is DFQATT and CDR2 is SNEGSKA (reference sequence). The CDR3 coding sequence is TGCAGTGCTAGAGTTGGGGTCTATAATTCACCCCTCCACTTT. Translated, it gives CSARVGVYNSPLHF.

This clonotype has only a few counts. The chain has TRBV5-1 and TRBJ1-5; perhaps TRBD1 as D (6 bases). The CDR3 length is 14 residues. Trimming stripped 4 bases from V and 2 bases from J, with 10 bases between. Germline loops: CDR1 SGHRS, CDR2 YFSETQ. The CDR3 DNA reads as TGCGCCAGCAGCATGGAGGGGGGCAATCAGCCCCAGCATTTT. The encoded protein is CASSMEGGNQPQHF. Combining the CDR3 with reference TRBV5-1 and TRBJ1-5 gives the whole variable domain KAGVTQTPRYLIKTRGQQVTLSCSPISGHRSVSWYQQTPGQGLQFLFEYFSETQRNKGNFPGRFSGRQFSNSRSEMNVSTLELGDSALYLCASSMEGGNQPQHFGDGTRLSIL.

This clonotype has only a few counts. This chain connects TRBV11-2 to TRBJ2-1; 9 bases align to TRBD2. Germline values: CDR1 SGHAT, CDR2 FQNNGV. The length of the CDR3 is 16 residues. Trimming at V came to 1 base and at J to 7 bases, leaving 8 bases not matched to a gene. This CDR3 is CASSLGGGRAKNEQFF. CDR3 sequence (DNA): TGTGCCAGCAGCTTAGGAGGCGGGAGGGCCAAGAATGAGCAGTTCTTC.

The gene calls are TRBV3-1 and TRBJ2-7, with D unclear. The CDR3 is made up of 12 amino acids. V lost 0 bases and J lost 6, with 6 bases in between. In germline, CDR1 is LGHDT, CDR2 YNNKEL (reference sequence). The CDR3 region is CASSQDGPEQYF. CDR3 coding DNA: TGTGCCAGCAGCCAAGACGGACCCGAGCAGTACTTC.

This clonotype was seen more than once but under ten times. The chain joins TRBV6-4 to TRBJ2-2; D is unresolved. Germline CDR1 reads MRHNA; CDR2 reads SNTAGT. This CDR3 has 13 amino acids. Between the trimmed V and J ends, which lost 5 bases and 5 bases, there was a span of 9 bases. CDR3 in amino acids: CASSQQRTGELFF. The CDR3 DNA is TGTGCCAGCAGTCAACAGAGGACCGGGGAGCTGTTTTTT.

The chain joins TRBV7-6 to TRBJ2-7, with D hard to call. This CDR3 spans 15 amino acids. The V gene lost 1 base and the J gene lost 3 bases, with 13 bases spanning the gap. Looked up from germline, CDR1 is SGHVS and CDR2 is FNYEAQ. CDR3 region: CASSLGPKEYYEQYF. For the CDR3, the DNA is TGTGCCAGCAGCTTAGGCCCAAAGGAGTACTACGAGCAGTACTTC.